The count of the clone carrying this T cell receptor beta chain is one. As yet, its antigen is unknown. It was with 60 Vbeta and 13 Jbeta primers that the PCR ran. The method was immunoSEQ multiplex PCR; TCRdb's version includes in-frame clones alone and lacks a portion of them. The profile shows 150,000 to 200,000 clones, 60% to 80% of them singletons. These data belong to a study of cytomegalovirus exposure and HLA in healthy donors. Whole-study results and caveats: The authors assumed roughly uniform sequencing depth across donors for presence/absence analyses. Cytomegalovirus status was reportedly diagnosed by the classifier with high specificity and sensitivity. In terms of immune exposure information, only CMV serostatus was available.

This CDR3 has 14 residues. Germline assignment: CDR1 MNHEY and CDR2 SMNVEV (reference sequence). V lost 2 bases to trimming and J lost 3 bases; unmatched junction nucleotides: 4. The rearrangement links TRBV27 to TRBJ2-7; 7 positions agree with TRBD1. This clonotype was sampled from a man aged 40-50 years in good health and CMV-seropositive. Material for sequencing was PBMCs. The CDR3 DNA follows: TGTGCCAGCAGTTTACGACAGGGTGGCTACGAGCAGTACTTC. Protein sequence: CASSLRQGGYEQYF.